This T cell receptor (beta chain) was identified in a study of spatial heterogeneity in lung cancer. Across the whole study: The mean occurrence of each unique TCR and UMI combination in raw reads exceeded eight. General study findings and limits: More often at tumor resection than at routine follow-up, ubiquitous expanded tumor TCRs were detected in the blood.

One entry per CDR3 protein, called by TCRdb with MiXCR from the 5' RACE reads. Counted here are tens of thousands of distinct CDR3 sequences, 4% to 6% occurring once; the ten biggest clones make up under 30%. From germline, CDR1 is SGHRS and CDR2 YFSETQ. The CDR3 totals 16 residues. The trim removed 4 bases at V and 4 bases at J, leaving 9 bases unmatched. Regarding time point: sample taken at primary tumor resection. Tumor, nontumor lung or frozen PBMC supplied whole RNA that was sequenced unsorted. This clonotype was seen ten or more times. Its specificity is unknown. This clonotype originated in a female donor with early-stage non-small cell lung cancer. J is TRBJ2-3 and V is TRBV5-1; 10 positions agree with TRBD2. Specimen: PBMCs, collected at surgery. The CDR3 nucleotides are TGCGCCAGCAGCCTCCAGCGGGGGGGAATTTCAGATACGCAGTATTTT. It yields the protein CASSLQRGGISDTQYF.